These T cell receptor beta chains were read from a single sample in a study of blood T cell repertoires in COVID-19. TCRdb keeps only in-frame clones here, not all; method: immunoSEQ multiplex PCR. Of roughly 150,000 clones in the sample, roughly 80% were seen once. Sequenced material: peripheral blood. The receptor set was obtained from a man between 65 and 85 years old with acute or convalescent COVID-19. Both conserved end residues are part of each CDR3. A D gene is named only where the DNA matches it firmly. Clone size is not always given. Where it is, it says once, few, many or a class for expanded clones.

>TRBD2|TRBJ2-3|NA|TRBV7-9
CASSSGLAASTDTQYF
TGTGCCAGCAGCTCTGGACTAGCGGCTAGCACAGATACGCAGTATTTT
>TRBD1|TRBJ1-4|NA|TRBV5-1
CASSLSFGTGDLFF
TGCGCCAGCAGCTTGAGTTTCGGGACAGGGGACCTGTTTTTT
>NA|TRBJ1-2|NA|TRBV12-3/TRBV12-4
CASTIQGEGYTF
TGTGCCAGCACCATACAGGGAGAGGGCTACACCTTC
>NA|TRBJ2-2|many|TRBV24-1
CATSDPWEESGTGELFF
TGTGCCACCAGTGATCCCTGGGAGGAATCCGGGACCGGGGAGCTGTTTTTT
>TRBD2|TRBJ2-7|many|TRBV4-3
CASSQDGPREEQYF
TGCGCCAGCAGCCAAGATGGACCGCGGGAGGAGCAGTACTTC
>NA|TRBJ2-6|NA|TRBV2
CANREGAGANVLTF
TGTGCCAACAGGGAGGGAGCGGGGGCCAACGTCCTGACTTTC
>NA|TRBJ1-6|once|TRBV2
CASSVTVNNSPLHF
TGTGCCAGCAGTGTGACAGTTAATAATTCACCCCTCCACTTT
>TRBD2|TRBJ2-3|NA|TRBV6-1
CASSALAGGRTDTQYF
TGTGCCAGCAGTGCCCTAGCGGGGGGGCGTACAGATACGCAGTATTTT
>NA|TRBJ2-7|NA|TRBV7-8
CASSLNSIGYEQYF
TGTGCCAGCAGCTTAAATAGTATCGGGTACGAGCAGTACTTC
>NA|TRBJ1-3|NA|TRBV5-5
CASSSQLPRVLDSGNTIYF
TGTGCCAGCAGCTCACAACTCCCGCGGGTGTTGGACTCTGGAAACACCATATATTTT
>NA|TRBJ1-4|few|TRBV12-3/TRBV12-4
CASRWGHLEKLFF
TGTGCCAGCAGGTGGGGGCATCTTGAAAAACTGTTTTTT
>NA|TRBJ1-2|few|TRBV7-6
CASSQGGEYGYTF
TGTGCCAGCAGCCAAGGGGGGGAATATGGCTACACCTTC
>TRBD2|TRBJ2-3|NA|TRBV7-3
CASSLGGLASTDTQYF
TGTGCCAGCAGCTTAGGGGGACTAGCAAGCACAGATACGCAGTATTTT
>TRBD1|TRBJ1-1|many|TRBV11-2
CASSEGQGRNTEAFF
TGTGCCAGCAGCGAGGGACAGGGGCGGAACACTGAAGCTTTCTTT
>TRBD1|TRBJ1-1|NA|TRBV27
CASSLGQGLDEAFF
TGTGCCAGCAGTTTAGGACAGGGGCTGGATGAAGCTTTCTTT
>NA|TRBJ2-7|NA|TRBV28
CASSPLYPYEQYF
TGTGCCAGCAGCCCTCTTTATCCCTACGAGCAGTACTTC
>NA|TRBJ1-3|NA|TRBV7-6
CASSLGGRANSGNTIYF
TGTGCCAGCAGCCTAGGAGGGCGCGCCAACTCTGGAAACACCATATATTTT
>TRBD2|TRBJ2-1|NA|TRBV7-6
CASSYGLAGASYNEQFF
TGTGCCAGCAGCTACGGACTAGCGGGGGCCTCCTACAATGAGCAGTTCTTC
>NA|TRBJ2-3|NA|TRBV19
CASSIRTAWLSRESTQYF
TGTGCCAGTAGTATTAGAACGGCTTGGCTAAGTCGGGAGTCAACGCAGTATTTT
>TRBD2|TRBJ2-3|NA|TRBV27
CASNLLAGGPDTQYF
TGTGCCAGCAACCTACTAGCGGGAGGGCCAGATACGCAGTATTTT
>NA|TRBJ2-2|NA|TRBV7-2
CASSYQGGDTGELFF
TGTGCCAGCAGCTACCAGGGGGGAGACACCGGGGAGCTGTTTTTT
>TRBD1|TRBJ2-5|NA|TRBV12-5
CASGKGQGQETQYF
TGTGCTAGTGGTAAGGGACAGGGCCAAGAGACCCAGTACTTC
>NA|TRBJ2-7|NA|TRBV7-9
CASSLQVSSYEQYF
TGTGCCAGCAGCTTACAGGTCAGCTCCTACGAGCAGTACTTC
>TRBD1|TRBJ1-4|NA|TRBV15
CATSLDRVKTEKLFF
TGTGCCACCAGCTTGGACAGGGTTAAAACGGAAAAACTGTTTTTT
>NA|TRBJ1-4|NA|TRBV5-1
CASSLQGRVNEKLFF
TGCGCCAGCAGCTTGCAGGGCAGAGTTAATGAAAAACTGTTTTTT
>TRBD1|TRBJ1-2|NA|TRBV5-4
CASSLSDRGYGYTF
TGTGCCAGCAGCTTATCCGACAGGGGCTATGGCTACACCTTC
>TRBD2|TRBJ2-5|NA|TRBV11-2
CASSLAGTSGAQETQYF
TGTGCCAGCAGCTTAGCCGGGACTAGCGGGGCTCAAGAGACCCAGTACTTC
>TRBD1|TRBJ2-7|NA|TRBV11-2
CASRHPGQGIFEQYF
TGTGCCAGCAGACATCCGGGACAGGGAATTTTCGAGCAGTACTTC
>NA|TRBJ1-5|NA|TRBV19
CASRPQQGSGQPQHF
TGTGCCAGTAGGCCCCAACAGGGTTCTGGCCAGCCCCAGCATTTT
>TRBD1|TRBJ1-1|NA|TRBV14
CASSVTGGQNTEAFF
TGTGCCAGCAGCGTAACAGGGGGGCAGAACACTGAAGCTTTCTTT
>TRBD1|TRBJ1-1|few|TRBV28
CASVQGVDTEAFF
TGTGCCAGCGTCCAGGGGGTGGACACTGAAGCTTTCTTT
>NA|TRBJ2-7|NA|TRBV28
CASRGLGRDSYEQYF
TGTGCCAGCAGGGGTCTAGGGCGGGACAGCTACGAGCAGTACTTC
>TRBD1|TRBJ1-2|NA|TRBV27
CASRPGQGIYGYTF
TGTGCCAGCAGACCGGGACAGGGGATATATGGCTACACCTTC
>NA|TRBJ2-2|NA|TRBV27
CASSWGGRAGELFF
TGTGCCAGCAGTTGGGGGGGGCGCGCCGGGGAGCTGTTTTTT
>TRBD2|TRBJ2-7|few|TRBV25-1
CASSEGGVAGLNEQYF
TGTGCCAGCAGTGAGGGGGGAGTAGCGGGACTCAACGAGCAGTACTTC
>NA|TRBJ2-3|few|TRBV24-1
CATSDFQTGDTQYF
TGTGCCACCAGTGATTTTCAGACGGGAGATACGCAGTATTTT
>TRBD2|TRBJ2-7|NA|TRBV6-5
CASSRLAGGDEQYF
TGTGCCAGCAGCCGACTAGCGGGGGGCGACGAGCAGTACTTC
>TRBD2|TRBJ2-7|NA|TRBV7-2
CASSLGTSSPYEQYF
TGTGCCAGCAGCTTAGGGACTAGCAGCCCCTACGAGCAGTACTTC
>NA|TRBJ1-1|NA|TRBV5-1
CASKLEPGTEAFF
TGCGCCAGCAAGCTCGAACCGGGCACTGAAGCTTTCTTT
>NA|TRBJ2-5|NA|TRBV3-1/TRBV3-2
CASSHSGSGETQYF
TGTGCCAGCAGCCATTCGGGGTCCGGGGAGACCCAGTACTTC
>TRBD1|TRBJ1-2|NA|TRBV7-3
CASSLKGQGSGYTF
TGTGCCAGCAGCTTAAAGGGACAGGGGAGTGGCTACACCTTC
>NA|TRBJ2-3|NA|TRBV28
CASTEGRGFETDTQYF
TGTGCCAGCACCGAGGGGAGGGGGTTTGAGACAGATACGCAGTATTTT
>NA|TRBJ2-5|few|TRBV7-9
CASSLYETQYF
TGTGCCAGCAGCTTATATGAGACCCAGTACTTC
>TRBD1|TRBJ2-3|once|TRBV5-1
CASSLVTGSTDTQYF
TGCGCCAGCAGCTTGGTGACAGGGAGCACAGATACGCAGTATTTT
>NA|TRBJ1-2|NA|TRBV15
CATSRDQGSNYGYTF
TGTGCCACCAGCAGAGATCAGGGGAGTAACTATGGCTACACCTTC
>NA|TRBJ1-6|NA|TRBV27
CASSRGIAHSPLHF
TGTGCCAGCAGTCGAGGGATTGCCCATTCACCCCTCCACTTT
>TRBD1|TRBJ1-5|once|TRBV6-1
CASSEAGGGEPQHF
TGTGCCAGCAGTGAAGCAGGAGGGGGCGAGCCCCAGCATTTT
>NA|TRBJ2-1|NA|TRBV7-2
CASSQSRGSYNEQFF
TGTGCCAGCAGCCAGTCTAGGGGCTCATACAATGAGCAGTTCTTC